One sample yielded the 25 T cell receptor beta chains listed below, sequenced in a study of response to subunit inactivated influenza vaccine. MiXCR, applied by TCRdb to the RT-PCR reads, yields one record per CDR3 protein. The sample includes 500,000 to 700,000 distinct CDR3 sequences, approximately 22% seen only once; the top ten take roughly 2.8%. The sample was also reused in another study, on T cells expressing NK-cell markers. That work adds: The TCR beta cDNA came from 5'RACE template switching with UMIs.

The source was CD4+ T cells sorted from PBMCs, collected approximately 13 days after vaccination. The receptor source for this set is a man aged 45-60 years who received an inactivated influenza vaccine.

The chain has TRBV5-1 and TRBJ1-5; D is unresolved. V was cut by 4 bases and J by 8 bases, with 19 bases left in between. The CDR3 has 15 amino acids. CDR1 is SGHRS and CDR2 is YFSETQ in the germline V gene. CDR3 coding DNA: TGCGCCAGCAGCCTAGGACCGCTCCCCAACGAGCCCCAGCATTTT. This encodes CASSLGPLPNEPQHF.

CDR3 in amino acids: CASSLARTSGIGETQYF. CDR3 in DNA: TGTGCCAGCAGTTTAGCGCGGACTAGCGGGATTGGGGAGACCCAGTACTTC. The chain links TRBV12-3 or TRBV12-4 to TRBJ2-5; 12 bases line up with TRBD2. The CDR3 has 17 residues. V shed 0 bases and J 5 bases; nucleotides not matched to a gene: 7.

About this clonotype: Mismatch with germline at one junction end may stem from a read error. This sequence joins TRBV14 and TRBJ1-2; D not certain. Per germline, CDR1 SGHDN and CDR2 FVKESK. This CDR3 comprises 13 residues. As DNA, the CDR3 is TGTGCCCGCAGCCAAGATGTAGAGCGTGGCTACACCTTC. Its protein is CARSQDVERGYTF. The full variable domain, its missing parts supplied by reference TRBV14 and TRBJ1-2, is EAGVTQFPSHSVIEKGQTVTLRCDPISGHDNLYWYRRVMGKEIKFLLHFVKESKQDESGMPNNRFLAERTGGTYSTLKVQPAELEDSGVYFCARSQDVERGYTFGSGTRLTVV.

This clonotype was observed a handful of times. The chain employs TRBV12-3 or TRBV12-4 and TRBJ2-1; TRBD2 agrees at 10 bases. Losses at the gene ends were 5 bases for V and 6 bases for J; bases not matched to a gene: 10. CDR3 size: 16 residues. CDR3 DNA sequence: TGTGCCAGCAGTCCCCGCCTAGCGGGGGTTATCAATGAGCAGTTCTTC. This gives the protein CASSPRLAGVINEQFF.

The chain couples TRBV6-2 or TRBV6-3 to TRBJ2-3; 8 bases align to TRBD1. Germline V gene data show CDR1 as MNHEY and CDR2 as SVGEGT. The V and J ends lost 8 bases and 4 bases, in that order; junction bases with no gene match: 20. The CDR3 length is 18 residues. The CDR3 DNA reads TGTGCCAGCGGGTCAGGACAGGGACTCCGCCAGTCATCAGATACGCAGTATTTT. Its protein product is CASGSGQGLRQSSDTQYF.

The chain uses TRBV4-2 and TRBJ1-5; no clear D gene. Germline CDR1 and CDR2: LGHNA and YNFKEQ. V gave up 0 bases and J gave up 5 bases, with 5 bases separating them. This CDR3 contains 13 residues. The CDR3 loop reads CASSQEHDQPQHF. The CDR3 DNA reads TGTGCCAGCAGCCAAGAACACGATCAGCCCCAGCATTTT.

In its sample, this clonotype was seen a few times. J is TRBJ1-1 and V is TRBV12-3 or TRBV12-4, with D possibly TRBD1 on 6 matching bases. V was shortened by 6 bases and J by 4 bases, with 15 bases between the two germline ends. The length of the CDR3 is 14 residues. The CDR3 sequence: CASSQTGWVTEAFF. In DNA, the CDR3 is TGTGCCAGCAGCCAGACAGGTTGGGTCACTGAAGCTTTCTTT.

This clonotype was seen only a few times. The V call is TRBV20-1, the J call TRBJ2-1; TRBD2 is a possible D gene (7 bases). Trimming took 0 bases from V and 0 from J, leaving 12 bases between them. The CDR3 consists of 16 residues. In germline, CDR1 is DFQATT, CDR2 SNEGSKA (reference sequence). This CDR3 reads CSARDGGGGSYNEQFF. In DNA, the CDR3 is TGCAGTGCTAGAGATGGGGGAGGGGGCTCCTACAATGAGCAGTTCTTC.

This clonotype was seen a few times. The V call is TRBV7-2, the J call TRBJ2-2; D may be TRBD1 (6 bases). Germline loops: CDR1 SGHTA, CDR2 FQGNSA. Trimming removed 4 bases from V and 2 bases from J, with 14 bases in between. The CDR3 spans 16 residues. In DNA form, the CDR3 reads TGTGCCAGCAGCTCCAGGACAGCCCGTAACACCGGGGAGCTGTTTTTT. Translating gives CASSSRTARNTGELFF.

This clonotype was recorded a few times. The genes are TRBV3-1 and TRBJ2-2; no firm D call. CDR1 LGHDT and CDR2 YNNKEL come from the germline V gene (reference sequence). The CDR3 is 14 amino acids. V lost 3 bases and J lost 11, with 16 bases in between. CDR3 nucleotides: TGTGCCAGCAGCCACCCACCCGAGACACATGAGCTGTTTTTT. Translated: CASSHPPETHELFF.

The J gene is TRBJ2-7, the V gene TRBV28, with D tentatively TRBD1 or TRBD2 (6 bases each). Trimming took off 6 bases at V and 0 bases at J, with 12 bases between the two ends. The CDR3 length is 14 residues. Germline assignment: CDR1 MDHEN and CDR2 SYDVKM. This chain's CDR3 is CASSGGGISYEQYF. The CDR3 bases are TGTGCCAGCAGCGGAGGGGGGATCTCCTACGAGCAGTACTTC. Filled out from reference TRBV28 and TRBJ2-7, the complete variable domain reads DVKVTQSSRYLVKRTGEKVFLECVQDMDHENMFWYRQDPGLGLRLIYFSYDVKMKEKGDIPEGYSVSREKKERFSLILESASTNQTSMYLCASSGGGISYEQYFGPGTRLTVT.

The rearrangement uses TRBV6-5 and TRBJ2-7; 12 bases match TRBD2. Germline V gene sequence: CDR1 MNHEY, CDR2 SVGAGI. V lost 8 bases, J lost 6 bases, and 8 bases stayed unmatched. CDR3 size: 14 residues. CDR3 sequence: CASGYLAGGPEQYF. CDR3 sequence (DNA): TGTGCCAGCGGCTACCTAGCGGGAGGGCCCGAGCAGTACTTC.

The chain employs TRBV20-1 and TRBJ1-5; 11 nucleotides agree with TRBD1. Germline V gene lookup returns CDR1 DFQATT and CDR2 SNEGSKA (reference sequence). Unmatched junction bases numbered 3, after V lost 0 bases and J lost 5 bases. CDR3 length equals 15 residues. CDR3: CSARDWTGGDQPQHF. The CDR3 nucleotides read TGCAGTGCTAGAGACTGGACAGGGGGCGATCAGCCCCAGCATTTT.

This clonotype showed up just a few times. V usage is TRBV7-2 and J usage is TRBJ1-2; 9 nucleotides line up with TRBD1. Germline CDR1 is SGHTA and CDR2 is FQGNSA. The V gene end was trimmed by 5 bases and the J gene end by 2 bases; junction bases not matched to a gene: 6. The CDR3 totals 15 residues. The CDR3 is CASSKQQGANYGYTF. The DNA for the CDR3 is TGTGCCAGCAGCAAACAACAGGGGGCGAACTATGGCTACACCTTC.

The rearrangement links TRBV5-1 to TRBJ2-3, with 7 positions matching TRBD2. Germline V CDR1 and CDR2: SGHRS, YFSETQ. Germline trimming cut 0 bases from V and 5 bases from J; bases unmatched to any gene: 9. The CDR3 is 16 residues long. CDR3: CASSLVSSGFGDTQYF. CDR3 sequence (DNA): TGCGCCAGCAGCTTGGTTTCTAGCGGCTTCGGAGATACGCAGTATTTT.

The chain combines TRBV15 with TRBJ1-3, with no clear D. Trimming took off 0 bases at V and 8 bases at J, with 8 bases between the two ends. Germline V CDR1 and CDR2: LNHNV, YYDKDF (reference sequence). The CDR3 is 13 residues long. The CDR3 reads CATSRDQEDTIYF. The CDR3 region has the DNA TGTGCCACCAGCAGAGATCAGGAGGACACCATATATTTT. Variable domain in full (rest from reference TRBV15 and TRBJ1-3): DAMVIQNPRYQVTQFGKPVTLSCSQTLNHNVMYWYQQKSSQAPKLLFHYYDKDFNNEADTPDNFQSRRPNTSFCFLDIRSPGLGDTAMYLCATSRDQEDTIYFGEGSWLTVV.

This rearrangement joins TRBV3-1 to TRBJ1-1; D perhaps matches TRBD1 (5 bases). The CDR3 is 13 residues long. Germline V lookup: CDR1 LGHDT, CDR2 YNNKEL (reference sequence). V was shortened by 5 bases and J by 5 bases, with 12 bases between the two germline ends. The CDR3, as DNA: TGTGCCAGCAGCTTCGACAGTCGTACTGAAGCTTTCTTT. Its translation: CASSFDSRTEAFF.

There are a few counts of this clonotype. V and J are TRBV12-3 or TRBV12-4 and TRBJ1-1, with D maybe TRBD1 (5 bases). V was pared by 7 bases and J by 4 bases, with 13 bases between. This CDR3 is built from 13 residues. The CDR3 bases are TGTGCCAGCACCCGTGACAGCCTCACTGAAGCTTTCTTT. Translating gives CASTRDSLTEAFF.

The chain recombines TRBV6-1 with TRBJ1-5; no definite D call. Deletions cut 4 bases from V and 6 bases from J, with 13 bases between. CDR1 and CDR2 from the germline V gene are MNHNS and SASEGT. The CDR3 totals 14 residues. DNA for the CDR3: TGTGCCAGCAGTGCAGGAGGCGCGTTTCAGCCCCAGCATTTT. The encoded protein is CASSAGGAFQPQHF.

Worth noting for this clonotype: No conserved phenylalanine or tryptophan ends this CDR3, so it is likely a read error. This chain joins TRBV5-6 and TRBJ2-7; 7 bases agree with TRBD1. J gave up 0 bases and V 7 bases, and 10 bases lay outside the gene matches. CDR1 and CDR2 (germline): SGHDT, YYEEEE. The CDR3 extends over 15 amino acids. CDR3 DNA sequence: TGTGCCAGCGGGAGCAGGGACAGTCTCTCCTACGAGCAGTACTAC. The encoded protein is CASGSRDSLSYEQYY.

V gene TRBV4-1 combines with J gene TRBJ2-1; 12 bases line up with TRBD2. Germline CDR1 and CDR2: MGHRA and YSYEKL. Unmatched junction bases numbered 5, after V lost 4 bases and J lost 10 bases. The CDR3 consists of 14 residues. CDR3 amino acids: CASSLLTSGGEQFF. CDR3 bases: TGCGCCAGCAGCCTTTTGACTAGCGGGGGAGAGCAGTTCTTC.

In this sample, this clonotype turned up a few times. This chain connects TRBV7-2 to TRBJ1-2; maybe TRBD1 (5 bases). The CDR3 covers 14 residues. V was shortened by 3 bases and J by 5 bases, with 13 bases between the two germline ends. Germline V gene lookup returns CDR1 SGHTA and CDR2 FQGNSA. CDR3 DNA: TGTGCCAGCAGCTTGGGAAACAGGAAGTATGGCTACACCTTC. It encodes CASSLGNRKYGYTF.

This clonotype is medium-sized (0.01 to 0.1%) within its sample. The J gene is TRBJ2-2, the V gene TRBV9; possibly TRBD2 for D (5 bases). The V gene's germline CDR1 is SGDLS and CDR2 YYNGEE. This CDR3 comprises 16 residues. Trimming cost V 1 base and J 7 bases, with 17 bases left between them. The CDR3 DNA sequence: TGTGCCAGCAGCGTATCTAACGGGGTCTCCATCGGGGAGCTGTTTTTT. This sequence encodes CASSVSNGVSIGELFF. Using reference TRBV9 and TRBJ2-2 for the parts outside the CDR3, the full variable domain is DSGVTQTPKHLITATGQRVTLRCSPRSGDLSVYWYQQSLDQGLQFLIQYYNGEERAKGNILERFSAQQFPDLHSELNLSSLELGDSALYFCASSVSNGVSIGELFFGEGSRLTVL.

The J gene is TRBJ2-3, the V gene TRBV24-1; 12 bases fit TRBD1. The J segment lost 4 bases and the V segment lost 10 bases, leaving 5 bases of the junction unmatched. The CDR3 is 14 amino acids. CDR1 and CDR2 from the germline V gene are KGHDR and SFDVKD. The CDR3 DNA reads as TGTGCCACGCGGGACAGGGGGCGGGCAGATACGCAGTATTTT. Encoded protein: CATRDRGRADTQYF.

The J gene is TRBJ2-5, the V gene TRBV20-1, with TRBD1 matching over 8 bases. The germline gives CDR1 DFQATT, CDR2 SNEGSKA (reference sequence). This CDR3 comprises 15 residues. With V trimmed by 6 bases and J by 3 bases, 12 bases remained unmatched. CDR3 nucleotide sequence: TGCAGTGCAAAAAAAGACAGGGGAAGGAAAGAGACCCAGTACTTC. Its protein is CSAKKDRGRKETQYF.